The 11 T cell receptor beta chains reported below all come from one sample, sequenced in a study of beta chain features in type 1 diabetes. Expressed TCRB transcripts got sequenced, as all isolated RNA was reverse transcribed. Only in-frame clones appear in the TCRdb table, and some are missing; sequencing was by immunoSEQ multiplex PCR. In the table there are approximately 150,000 clones, 8.5% to 12% of which are singletons. The sequenced material came from naive CD4+ T cells from blood. The receptors were sampled from a young man in good health.

The rearrangement links TRBV7-2 to TRBJ1-4; TRBD1 matches at 7 bases. The CDR3 has 15 amino acids. Trimming at V came to 1 base and at J to 5 bases, leaving 4 bases not matched to a gene. The germline gives CDR1 SGHTA, CDR2 FQGNSA. CDR3 bases: TGTGCCAGCAGCTTAGGGACAGGAAGAAATGAAAAACTGTTTTTT. This sequence encodes CASSLGTGRNEKLFF.

The chain recombines TRBV4-1 with TRBJ2-5; the match to TRBD2 covers 12 bases. CDR3 length: 16 amino acids. J was trimmed by 5 bases and V by 1 base; bases with no gene match: 5. Germline CDR1 and CDR2: MGHRA and YSYEKL. The CDR3 sequence is CASSQVLAGGPETQYF. The CDR3, as DNA: TGCGCCAGCAGCCAAGTTCTAGCGGGGGGGCCTGAGACCCAGTACTTC.

This chain connects TRBV7-2 to TRBJ2-7; a possible D gene is TRBD1 (6 bases). CDR1 is SGHTA, CDR2 FQGNSA, per germline. Trimming removed 5 bases at V and 1 base at J, with 15 bases between. This CDR3 region has 15 residues. The CDR3 protein is CASSPTGWQSYEQYF. CDR3 sequence (DNA): TGTGCCAGCAGCCCTACAGGGTGGCAATCCTACGAGCAGTACTTC.

The V gene is TRBV11-3, the J gene TRBJ2-1; D remains ambiguous. V lost 0 bases and J lost 3, with 6 bases in between. Germline V CDR1 and CDR2: SGHNT, YENEEA. The CDR3 covers 14 residues. In nucleotides, the CDR3 is TGTGCCAGCAGCTTAGAGGGCAGCTACAATGAGCAGTTCTTC. Translated: CASSLEGSYNEQFF. Drawing the rest from reference TRBV11-3 and TRBJ2-1, the complete variable domain is EAGVVQSPRYKIIEKKQPVAFWCNPISGHNTLYWYLQNLGQGPELLIRYENEEAVDDSQLPKDRFSAERLKGVDSTLKIQPAELGDSAVYLCASSLEGSYNEQFFGPGTRLTVL.

The chain carries TRBV5-4 and TRBJ2-3; TRBD1 might be the D (6 bases). CDR1 and CDR2 from the germline V gene are SGHNT and YYREEE (reference sequence). This CDR3 has 15 residues. Trimming pared 3 bases from V and 2 bases from J, leaving 13 bases between. This CDR3 reads CASSYGQNPTDTQYF. Written as DNA, the CDR3 is TGTGCCAGCAGCTACGGACAGAATCCCACAGATACGCAGTATTTT. Full variable domain (outside the CDR3, taken from reference TRBV5-4 and TRBJ2-3): ETGVTQSPTHLIKTRGQQVTLRCSSQSGHNTVSWYQQALGQGPQFIFQYYREEENGRGNFPPRFSGLQFPNYSSELNVNALELDDSALYLCASSYGQNPTDTQYFGPGTRLTVL.

This chain joins TRBV7-8 and TRBJ2-2; no reliable D call. V shed 2 bases and J shed 2 bases, with 12 bases lying between them. Germline V gives CDR1 SGHVS, CDR2 FQNEAQ. This CDR3 comprises 16 residues. The CDR3 sequence: CASSLTENINTGELFF. The CDR3 DNA is TGTGCCAGCAGCTTAACAGAAAACATCAACACCGGGGAGCTGTTTTTT.

This clone was counted at least ten times. V gene TRBV2 combines with J gene TRBJ1-1, with unresolved D. CDR1 SNHLY and CDR2 FYNNEI come from the germline V gene. This CDR3 comprises 10 residues. With 8 bases removed from V and 6 bases from J, the gap between germline ends came to 7 bases. The CDR3: CASEAAEAFF. CDR3 nucleotide sequence: TGTGCCAGCGAGGCGGCTGAAGCTTTCTTT. Drawing the rest from reference TRBV2 and TRBJ1-1, the complete variable domain is EPEVTQTPSHQVTQMGQEVILRCVPISNHLYFYWYRQILGQKVEFLVSFYNNEISEKSEIFDDQFSVERPDGSNFTLKIRSTKLEDSAMYFCASEAAEAFFGQGTRLTVV.

The chain carries TRBV6-6 and TRBJ2-7, with 10 bases fitting TRBD1. This CDR3 has 16 residues. Germline CDR1 and CDR2: MNHNY and SVGAGI (reference sequence). Trimming cost V 3 bases and J 2 bases; bases outside gene matches: 7. DNA for the CDR3: TGTGCCAGCAGTTATTTGGGACAGGGGAGTCCCTACGAGCAGTACTTC. Translating gives CASSYLGQGSPYEQYF.

This clone was counted only a few times. The chain is built from TRBV11-3 and TRBJ2-1; D may be TRBD2 (5 bases). The germline V and J ends were trimmed by 5 bases and 9 bases, with 14 bases remaining between them. This CDR3 has 13 amino acids. CDR1 and CDR2 from the germline V gene are SGHNT and YENEEA. The CDR3, as DNA: TGTGCCAGCAGCCCCGATGGGAGTGCTGAGCAGTTCTTC. Translating gives CASSPDGSAEQFF.

V and J are TRBV28 and TRBJ2-7, with TRBD1 as a possible D gene (6 bases). The CDR3 runs to 14 residues. Trimming took off 1 base at V and 1 base at J, with 8 bases between the two ends. Germline V CDR1 and CDR2: MDHEN, SYDVKM. The CDR3 sequence is CASSLYRESYEQYF. For the CDR3, the DNA is TGTGCCAGCAGTTTATACAGGGAATCCTACGAGCAGTACTTC.

V is TRBV30 and J is TRBJ1-6, with D maybe TRBD1 (5 bases). This CDR3 contains 13 residues. CDR1 is GTSNPN, CDR2 SVGIG, per germline (reference sequence). The ends were cut back, 2 bases at V and 9 bases at J, with 11 bases in the middle. In DNA, the CDR3 is TGTGCCTGGAGTAGGGGAAAGGGTTCACCCCTCCACTTT. Amino acids: CAWSRGKGSPLHF.